In its sample, the clone carrying this T cell receptor (beta chain) was seen a few times. TCRdb reprocessed the 5' RACE reads via MiXCR and lists one record per CDR3 protein. Here the sample spans a few hundred thousand distinct CDR3 sequences, 9.5% to 10% being singletons. These data originate in a study of identical twins. The junction had 15 bases not matched to a gene; V was cut back by 7 bases and J by 7 bases. The CDR3 is 15 amino acids. These same data were also listed under a study on yellow fever vaccine responses in identical twins.

Sequenced: PBMCs. The chain combines TRBV12-3 or TRBV12-4 with TRBJ1-1; TRBD1 aligns across 7 bases. The sequence was obtained from a woman in her late teens or twenties in good health. The CDR3 coding sequence is TGTGCCAGCACCCGCGGACAGGCCGGGTATGGTGAAGCTTTCTTT. Protein sequence: CASTRGQAGYGEAFF.